The rows below give T cell receptor beta chains drawn from one sample of a study of blood T cell repertoires in COVID-19. Sequencing was performed with immunoSEQ multiplex PCR; in TCRdb, only in-frame clones are kept and a portion is missing. This sample has about 190,000 clones, with about 80% found just once. The sequenced material came from peripheral blood. These receptors were taken from a man in his thirties or forties with active or convalescent COVID-19. The CDR3 runs from the conserved cysteine through the conserved F or W. Clone size, where shown, is once, few, many, or a class for clones that have expanded.

clone_size v_call cdr3_aa
- TRBV9 CASSVELAGPNIEQFF
- TRBV27 CASSLSTHRASSYEQYF
few TRBV28 CASSITYDTQYF
- TRBV24-1 CATSDVTGTGTDTQYF
- TRBV7-6 CASSLDIPDRGYNTGELFF
once TRBV27 CASSLGGGVFEKLFF
- TRBV5-6 CASSWRLDLRNYGYTF
- TRBV19 CASTREGVASIYF
- TRBV27 CASSLGQEGQPQHF
- TRBV7-2 CASSSGQGAGELFF
- TRBV7-6 CATSYRGVTGELFF
- TRBV7-9 CASSLGPGGNEQFF
- TRBV4-1 CASSRGQETNTEAFF
- TRBV2 CASSVLPGQGALNTEAFF
- TRBV27 CASSFAGAVNEQYF
- TRBV5-1 CASSTRPGQGAHEQFF
- TRBV5-4 CASSLVRGGDNEKLFF
- TRBV3-1/TRBV3-2 CASSQDRTGSMNTEAFF
few TRBV24-1 CATSDPGQGNEKLFF
- TRBV2 CASSERLSGANVLTF
- TRBV11-2 CASSLEDYGYTF